This T cell receptor beta chain was captured by sequencing in a study of blood T cells in healthy people across ages. Overall study: About one barcoded beta molecule per two T cells was the capture yield of template switching.

Study findings and constraints: Strong correlation was found linking TCR beta diversity to naive T cell percentage.

A sample-barcoded 5' primer and a J-beta primer mix were used in a second PCR of roughly 6 to 11 cycles. TCRdb processed the 5' RACE reads anew with MiXCR; each CDR3 protein has one entry. The table lists some 930,000 distinct CDR3 sequences, almost 30% of them singletons. There are a few counts of this clonotype. Its cognate antigen is unknown. Trimming pared 6 bases from V and 12 bases from J, leaving 18 bases between. Germline lookup yields CDR1 DFQATT and CDR2 SNEGSKA (reference sequence). The CDR3 consists of 11 residues. Separately, the same data were catalogued under a study of T cells of mothers and their children.

The sample was blood. The V and J genes are TRBV20-1 and TRBJ2-7; no firm D call. The source is a middle-aged woman in good health. CDR3 protein: CSASLDDDLYF. The CDR3 nucleotides are TGCAGTGCCTCCCTCGACGACGATTTGTACTTC.